The clone carrying this T cell receptor beta chain was recorded once. The data originate from a study of shared clonotypes between healthy human individuals. The authors divided CD4+ cells into CD45RA+ naive and CD45RA-negative memory subsets. The germline V gene has CDR1 KGHSH and CDR2 LQKENI. Trimming shortened V by 3 bases and J by 3 bases, and 9 bases separated the two germline ends. The CDR3 runs 14 residues. Method: immunoSEQ multiplex PCR; TCRdb's copy keeps in-frame clones and lacks some. The sample yields 2 million to 3 million clones, over 85% seen once. The specimen sequenced was naive CD4+ T cells sorted from blood. The sample's subset: CD45RA+ positively selected. The source is a man between 18 and 29 years old in good health. This rearrangement joins TRBV18 to TRBJ2-1; D is uncertain. In nucleotides, the CDR3 is TGTGCCAGCTCACCCTCTGTAAACTACAATGAGCAGTTCTTC. This codes for CASSPSVNYNEQFF.